The clone carrying this TCR beta chain was seen ten or more times. No antigen is known for it. Losses at the gene ends were 5 bases for V and 6 bases for J; bases not matched to a gene: 4. The CDR3 extends over 13 amino acids. Germline loops: CDR1 SGHNT, CDR2 YENEEA. Time point here: newly diagnosed GD, antithyroid drugs for less than 3 months. The authors made the TCR library using RNA they extracted from PBMCs. This entry belongs to a study of regulatory T cells in long-lasting Graves disease. Arm-PCR of CDR3 regions and iRepertoire HTBI primers were the basis on which TCR beta libraries were built. TCRdb ran MiXCR on the multiplex PCR reads and lists one entry per CDR3 protein. The sample includes 200,000 to 250,000 distinct CDR3 sequences, 18% seen only once; the top ten take about 20%. Study results and caveats: Owing to a sample size that was small, accuracy may have been reduced. Persistent disease exhibited a predilection for TRBV28, TRBJ1-2 and TRBJ2-5. Lower TCR diversity was seen in persistent Graves' patients than in newly diagnosed ones.

The genes are TRBV11-3 and TRBJ2-1; the match to TRBD2 covers 7 bases. The receptor was derived from a female donor with Graves disease. Sample: peripheral blood mononuclear cells (PBMCs), taken at new diagnosis, from a patient treated with antithyroid drugs. CDR3 amino acids: CASSVTSVNEQFF. As DNA, the CDR3 is TGTGCCAGCAGCGTAACTAGCGTCAATGAGCAGTTCTTC.